This T cell receptor beta chain originates from a study of CD4+ T cells in melanoma. Germline V gene sequence: CDR1 SNHLY, CDR2 FYNNEI. This CDR3 is built from 14 residues. V lost 3 bases to trimming and J lost 2 bases, with 8 bases between them. This clone came up once. Its antigen remains unknown. TCRdb keeps only in-frame clones here, not all; method: immunoSEQ multiplex PCR. The sample includes around 100,000 clones, 92% seen only once; the top ten take 2.5% to 3.5%. Notes on the study in general: A reported correlation linked neoantigen-specific CD4+ T cells to CD8+, macrophage and B cell function.

The sequencing input was peripheral blood. The chain links TRBV2 to TRBJ1-5; D gene unclear. The TCR comes from a human donor with melanoma. The DNA for the CDR3 is TGTGCCAGCAGTGACCGATCGGGCAATCAGCCCCAGCATTTT. Its protein is CASSDRSGNQPQHF. Full variable domain (rest looked up from reference TRBV2 and TRBJ1-5): EPEVTQTPSHQVTQMGQEVILRCVPISNHLYFYWYRQILGQKVEFLVSFYNNEISEKSEIFDDQFSVERPDGSNFTLKIRSTKLEDSAMYFCASSDRSGNQPQHFGDGTRLSIL.